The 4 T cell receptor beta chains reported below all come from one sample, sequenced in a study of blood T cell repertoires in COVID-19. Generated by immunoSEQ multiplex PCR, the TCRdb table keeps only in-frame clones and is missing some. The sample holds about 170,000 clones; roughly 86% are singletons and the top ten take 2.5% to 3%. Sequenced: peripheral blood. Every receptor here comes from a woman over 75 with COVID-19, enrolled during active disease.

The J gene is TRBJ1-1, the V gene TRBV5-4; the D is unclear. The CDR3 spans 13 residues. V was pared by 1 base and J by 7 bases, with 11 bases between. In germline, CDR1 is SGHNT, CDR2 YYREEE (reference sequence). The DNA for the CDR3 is TGTGCCAGCAGCTTGAGTTTTTCGGGTGAAGCTTTCTTT. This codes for CASSLSFSGEAFF.

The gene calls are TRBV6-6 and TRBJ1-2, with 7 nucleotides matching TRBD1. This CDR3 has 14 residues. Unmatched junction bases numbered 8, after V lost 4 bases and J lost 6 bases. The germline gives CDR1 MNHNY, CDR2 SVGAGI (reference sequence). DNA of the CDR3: TGTGCCAGCAGTTTGACAGGGTCTCGGAATGGCTACACCTTC. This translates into CASSLTGSRNGYTF.

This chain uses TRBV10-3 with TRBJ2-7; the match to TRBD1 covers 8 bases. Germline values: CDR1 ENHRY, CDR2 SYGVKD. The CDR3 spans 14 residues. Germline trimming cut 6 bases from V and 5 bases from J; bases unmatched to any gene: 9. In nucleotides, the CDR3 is TGTGCCATCAGGGTCGGTCCAGGGGGCCACGAGCAGTACTTC. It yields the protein CAIRVGPGGHEQYF.

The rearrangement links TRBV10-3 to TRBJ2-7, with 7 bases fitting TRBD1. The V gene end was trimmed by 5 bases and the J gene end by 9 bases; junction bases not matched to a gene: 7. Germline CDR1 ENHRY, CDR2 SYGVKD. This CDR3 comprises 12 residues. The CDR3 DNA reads TGTGCCATCAGTCCGGGACAGCAAAGGCAGTACTTC. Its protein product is CAISPGQQRQYF.